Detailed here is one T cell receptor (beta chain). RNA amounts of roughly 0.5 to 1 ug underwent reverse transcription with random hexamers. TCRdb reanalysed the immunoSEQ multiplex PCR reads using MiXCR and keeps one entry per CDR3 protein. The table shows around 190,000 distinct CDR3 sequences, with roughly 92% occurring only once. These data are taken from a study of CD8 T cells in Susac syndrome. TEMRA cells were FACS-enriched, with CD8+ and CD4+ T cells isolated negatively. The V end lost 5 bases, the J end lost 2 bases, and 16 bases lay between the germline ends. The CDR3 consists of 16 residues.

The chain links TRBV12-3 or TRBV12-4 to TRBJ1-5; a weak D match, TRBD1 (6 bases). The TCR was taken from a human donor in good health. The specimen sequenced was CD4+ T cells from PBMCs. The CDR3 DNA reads TGTGCCAGCAGTCCCCCACAGGGTGGCGGCAATCAGCCCCAGCATTTT. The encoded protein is CASSPPQGGGNQPQHF.